Below, 13 T cell receptor beta chains from the same sample are listed, as sequenced in a study of cytomegalovirus exposure and HLA in healthy donors. The PCR made use of 60 Vbeta and 13 Jbeta primers. TCRdb's table, derived via immunoSEQ multiplex PCR, lists solely in-frame clones and lacks some. The listing records some 75,000 clones. The sequencing input was PBMCs. The receptor source for this set is a boy younger than 18 in good health and CMV-seronegative.

The chain has TRBV10-3 and TRBJ2-5, with TRBD2 identical over 8 bases. The CDR3 runs 17 residues. The germline V gene encodes CDR1 ENHRY and CDR2 SYGVKD. The junction had 8 bases not matched to a gene; V was cut back by 0 bases and J by 2 bases. CDR3 coding DNA: TGTGCCATCAGTGAGTCAGTGTGGTCTAGCGGGCAAGAGACCCAGTACTTC. The encoded protein is CAISESVWSSGQETQYF.

The chain couples TRBV9 to TRBJ1-1; TRBD1 agrees at 8 bases. Germline loops: CDR1 SGDLS, CDR2 YYNGEE. Unmatched junction bases numbered 4, after V lost 2 bases and J lost 1 base. The CDR3 spans 15 residues. CDR3 in DNA: TGTGCCAGCAGCGTTCAGGGACAGGCGAACACTGAAGCTTTCTTT. Amino acids: CASSVQGQANTEAFF.

The genes are TRBV5-1 and TRBJ1-1, with 9 nucleotides matching TRBD1. Germline V gene lookup returns CDR1 SGHRS and CDR2 YFSETQ. V trimming: 4 bases; J trimming: 7 bases; junction bases outside the gene matches: 14. CDR3 length: 16 residues. In DNA form, the CDR3 reads TGCGCCAGCAGCCCGGGACAGGGTGGTGGTGCTATTGAAGCTTTCTTT. Residues: CASSPGQGGGAIEAFF.

The V call is TRBV11-3, the J call TRBJ1-1; 7 bases line up with TRBD1. The germline V gene encodes CDR1 SGHNT and CDR2 YENEEA. After removal of 3 bases from V and 3 bases from J, the junction contained 1 base not matched to a gene. This CDR3 spans 13 amino acids. The CDR3 coding sequence is TGTGCCAGCAGCTTTACAGGGGACACTGAAGCTTTCTTT. Its protein product is CASSFTGDTEAFF.

Comment on this clone: One end of the junction does not line up with germline, which may come from a read error. The chain links TRBV6-4 to TRBJ1-4; D is perhaps TRBD1 (6 bases). The CDR3 sequence is 11 residues long. Germline CDR1 reads MRHNA; CDR2 reads SNTAGT. The CDR3 region has the DNA TGTGCCAGCAGTGCCACAGACAGGACTTATTTT. This codes for CASSATDRTYF.

The CDR3 nucleotides are TGTGCCAGCAGCTTTACAGGGTTCCCTATGAGCTACACCTTC. Its translation is CASSFTGFPMSYTF. This chain joins TRBV7-8 and TRBJ1-2; D may be TRBD1 (6 bases). Trimming removed 3 bases at V and 9 bases at J, with 17 bases between. This CDR3 is 14 amino acids long. CDR1 SGHVS and CDR2 FQNEAQ come from the germline V gene.

J is TRBJ1-4 and V is TRBV18; 8 bases are a match to TRBD1. Trimming removed 2 bases from V and 1 base from J; junction bases left unmatched: 0. CDR1 KGHSH and CDR2 LQKENI come from the germline V gene. The CDR3 contains 15 residues. CDR3 DNA sequence: TGTGCCAGCTCACCAGGACAGGGAACTAATGAAAAACTGTTTTTT. Its protein product is CASSPGQGTNEKLFF.

The genes are TRBV29-1 and TRBJ1-2; tentative D call: TRBD1 (5 bases). The ends were cut back, 3 bases at V and 2 bases at J, with 13 bases in the middle. Germline V gene sequence: CDR1 SQVTM, CDR2 ANQGSEA. The CDR3 extends over 14 amino acids. The CDR3 DNA sequence: TGCAGCGTTGAGGGGCCCGAATTAAACTATGGCTACACCTTC. This codes for CSVEGPELNYGYTF.

V gene TRBV4-1 combines with J gene TRBJ2-1, with TRBD2 matching over 8 bases. The J segment lost 5 bases and the V segment lost 3 bases, leaving 9 bases of the junction unmatched. The CDR3 has 16 amino acids. CDR1 and CDR2 (germline): MGHRA, YSYEKL. The CDR3 nucleotides read TGCGCCAGCAGCCACCAGGCGTCGGGGGGGGACAATGAGCAGTTCTTC. Amino acid sequence: CASSHQASGGDNEQFF.

The chain links TRBV9 to TRBJ1-4; D possibly corresponds to TRBD1 (5 bases). CDR1 and CDR2 from the germline V gene are SGDLS and YYNGEE. V was pared by 0 bases and J by 5 bases, with 14 bases between. The CDR3 length is 16 residues. CDR3 sequence: CASSVGERGLNEKLFF. DNA for the CDR3: TGTGCCAGCAGCGTAGGAGAAAGGGGCCTCAATGAAAAACTGTTTTTT. Combining the CDR3 with reference TRBV9 and TRBJ1-4 gives the whole variable domain DSGVTQTPKHLITATGQRVTLRCSPRSGDLSVYWYQQSLDQGLQFLIQYYNGEERAKGNILERFSAQQFPDLHSELNLSSLELGDSALYFCASSVGERGLNEKLFFGSGTQLSVL.

J is TRBJ1-1 and V is TRBV5-5; 10 bases line up with TRBD1. The germline V gene encodes CDR1 SGHKS and CDR2 YYEKEE (reference sequence). V dropped 3 bases and J dropped 2; count of bases not matched to a gene: 7. This CDR3 is built from 16 residues. For the CDR3, the DNA is TGTGCCAGCAGCTCCGGACAGGGGGGGGTAAACACTGAAGCTTTCTTT. This sequence encodes CASSSGQGGVNTEAFF.

V is TRBV2 and J is TRBJ2-5; D call uncertain. CDR3 length equals 13 residues. From germline, CDR1 is SNHLY and CDR2 FYNNEI. V was shortened by 3 bases and J by 5 bases, with 10 bases between the two germline ends. The CDR3 coding sequence is TGTGCCAGCAGTGATCGGTTCGTGGAGACCCAGTACTTC. Translated, it gives CASSDRFVETQYF. Based on the CDR3 plus reference TRBV2 and TRBJ2-5, the full variable domain is EPEVTQTPSHQVTQMGQEVILRCVPISNHLYFYWYRQILGQKVEFLVSFYNNEISEKSEIFDDQFSVERPDGSNFTLKIRSTKLEDSAMYFCASSDRFVETQYFGPGTRLLVL.

V and J are TRBV6-1 and TRBJ2-7, with a tentative D call TRBD2 (6 bases). CDR3 size: 16 residues. The V gene's germline CDR1 is MNHNS and CDR2 SASEGT. Trimming shortened V by 1 base and J by 1 base, and 14 bases separated the two germline ends. Written as DNA, the CDR3 is TGTGCCAGCAGTGAAGAGGAGGGGAAGGGATCCTACGAGCAGTACTTC. It encodes CASSEEEGKGSYEQYF.